This TCR beta chain was obtained from a study of blood T cell repertoires in COVID-19. Here immunoSEQ multiplex PCR was the method, and the copy in TCRdb shows in-frame clones only, minus some. The data show around 67,000 clones, roughly nine tenths seen once. CDR1 and CDR2 from the germline V gene are MNHEY and SVGAGI. The J segment lost 10 bases and the V segment lost 6 bases, leaving 13 bases of the junction unmatched. The CDR3 contains 15 residues. The source material was peripheral blood. The receptor was derived from a woman aged 80 or over with acute or convalescent COVID-19. This chain joins TRBV6-5 and TRBJ1-4; 8 bases align to TRBD1. DNA of the CDR3: TGTGCCAGCAGACCAGGGGGCAGGGGGCTGGGAAAACTGTTTTTT. This codes for CASRPGGRGLGKLFF.